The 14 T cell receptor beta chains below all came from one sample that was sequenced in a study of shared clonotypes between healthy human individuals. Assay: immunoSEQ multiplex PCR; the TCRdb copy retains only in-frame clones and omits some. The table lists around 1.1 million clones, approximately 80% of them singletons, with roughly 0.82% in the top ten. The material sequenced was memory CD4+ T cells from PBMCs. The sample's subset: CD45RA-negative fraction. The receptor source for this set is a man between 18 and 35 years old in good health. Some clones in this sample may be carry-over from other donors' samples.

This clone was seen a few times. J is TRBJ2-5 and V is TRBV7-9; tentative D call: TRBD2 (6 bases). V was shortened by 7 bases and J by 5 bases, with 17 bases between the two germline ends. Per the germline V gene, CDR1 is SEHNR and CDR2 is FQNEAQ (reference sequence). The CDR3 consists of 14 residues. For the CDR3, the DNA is TGTGCCAGCATAGGGCAGGGAGGAGGGGAGACCCAGTACTTC. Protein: CASIGQGGGETQYF.

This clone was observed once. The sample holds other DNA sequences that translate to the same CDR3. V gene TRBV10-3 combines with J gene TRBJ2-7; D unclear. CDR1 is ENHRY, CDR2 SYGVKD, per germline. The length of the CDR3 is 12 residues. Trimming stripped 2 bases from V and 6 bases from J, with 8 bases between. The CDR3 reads CAISETTGEQYF. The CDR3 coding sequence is TGTGCCATCAGTGAGACGACTGGCGAGCAGTACTTC.

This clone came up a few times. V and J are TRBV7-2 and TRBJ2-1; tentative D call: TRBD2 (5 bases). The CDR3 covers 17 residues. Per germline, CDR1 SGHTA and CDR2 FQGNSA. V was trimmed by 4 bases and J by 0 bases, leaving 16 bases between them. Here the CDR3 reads CASSSKTIFSSYNEQFF. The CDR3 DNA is TGTGCCAGCAGCTCTAAGACTATCTTCAGCTCCTACAATGAGCAGTTCTTC.

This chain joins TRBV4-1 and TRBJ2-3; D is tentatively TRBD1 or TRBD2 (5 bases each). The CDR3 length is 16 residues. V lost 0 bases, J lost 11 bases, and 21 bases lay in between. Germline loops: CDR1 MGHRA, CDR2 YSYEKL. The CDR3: CASSQDWKSRGIVQYF. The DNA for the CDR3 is TGCGCCAGCAGCCAAGATTGGAAGTCGAGGGGAATCGTGCAGTATTTT.

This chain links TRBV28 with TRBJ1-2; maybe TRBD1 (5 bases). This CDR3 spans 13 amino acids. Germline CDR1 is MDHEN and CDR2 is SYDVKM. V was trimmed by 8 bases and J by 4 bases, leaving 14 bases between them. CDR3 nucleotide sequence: TGTGCCAGCGTACAGGCGCGGGGCTATGGCTACACCTTC. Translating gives CASVQARGYGYTF.

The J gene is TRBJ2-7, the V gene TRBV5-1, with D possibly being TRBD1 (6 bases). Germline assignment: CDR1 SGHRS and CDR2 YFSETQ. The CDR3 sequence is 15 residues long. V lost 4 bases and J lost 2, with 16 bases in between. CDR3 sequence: CASSIQTGGPYEQYF. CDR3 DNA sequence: TGCGCCAGCAGCATTCAGACAGGAGGTCCCTACGAGCAGTACTTC.

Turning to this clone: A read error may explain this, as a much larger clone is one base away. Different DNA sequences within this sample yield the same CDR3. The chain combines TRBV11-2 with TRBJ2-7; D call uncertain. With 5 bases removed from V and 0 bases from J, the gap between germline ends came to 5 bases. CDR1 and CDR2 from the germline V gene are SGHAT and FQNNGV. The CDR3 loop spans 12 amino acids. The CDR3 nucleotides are TGTGCCAGCAGCCCCAGCTCCTACGAGCAGTACTTC. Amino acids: CASSPSSYEQYF.

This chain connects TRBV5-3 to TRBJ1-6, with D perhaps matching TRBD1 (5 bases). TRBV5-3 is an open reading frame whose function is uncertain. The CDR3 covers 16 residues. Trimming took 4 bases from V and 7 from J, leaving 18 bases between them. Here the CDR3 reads CARSHYISGLNSPLHF. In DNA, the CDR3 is TGTGCCAGAAGCCACTATATCTCGGGGCTAAATTCACCCCTCCACTTT.

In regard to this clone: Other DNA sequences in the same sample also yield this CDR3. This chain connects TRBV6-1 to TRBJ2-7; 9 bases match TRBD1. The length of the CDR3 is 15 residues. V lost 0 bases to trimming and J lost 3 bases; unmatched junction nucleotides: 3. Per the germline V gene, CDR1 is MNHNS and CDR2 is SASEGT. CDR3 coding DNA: TGTGCCAGCAGTGAAGCGAGGGACAGGGTCTACGAGCAGTACTTC. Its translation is CASSEARDRVYEQYF.

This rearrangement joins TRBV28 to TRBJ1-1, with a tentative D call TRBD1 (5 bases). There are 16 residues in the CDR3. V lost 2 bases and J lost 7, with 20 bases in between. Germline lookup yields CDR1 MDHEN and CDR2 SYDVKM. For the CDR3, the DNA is TGTGCCAGCAGTTTAAATCGTTTTGGTTGGGGGGTTGAAGCTTTCTTT. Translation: CASSLNRFGWGVEAFF.

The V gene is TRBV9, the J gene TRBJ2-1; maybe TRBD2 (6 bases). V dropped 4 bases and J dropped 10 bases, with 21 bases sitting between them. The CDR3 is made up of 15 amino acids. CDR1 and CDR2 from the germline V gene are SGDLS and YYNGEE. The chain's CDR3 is CASSPISGPGEEQFF. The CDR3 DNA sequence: TGTGCCAGCAGCCCGATCTCGGGGCCGGGGGAAGAGCAGTTCTTC.

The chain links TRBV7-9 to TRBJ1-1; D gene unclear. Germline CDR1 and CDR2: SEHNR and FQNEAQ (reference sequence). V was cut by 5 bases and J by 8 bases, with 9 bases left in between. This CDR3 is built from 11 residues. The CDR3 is CASSLRLEAFF. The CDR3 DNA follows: TGTGCCAGCAGCCTCCGATTAGAAGCTTTCTTT.

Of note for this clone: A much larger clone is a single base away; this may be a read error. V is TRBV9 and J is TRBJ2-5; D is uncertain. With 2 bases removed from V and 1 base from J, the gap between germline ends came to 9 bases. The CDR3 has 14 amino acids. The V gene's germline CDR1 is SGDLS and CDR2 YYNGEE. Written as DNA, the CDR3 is TGTGCCAGCAGCGTCTACAGAACCCAAGAGACCCAGTACTTC. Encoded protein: CASSVYRTQETQYF.

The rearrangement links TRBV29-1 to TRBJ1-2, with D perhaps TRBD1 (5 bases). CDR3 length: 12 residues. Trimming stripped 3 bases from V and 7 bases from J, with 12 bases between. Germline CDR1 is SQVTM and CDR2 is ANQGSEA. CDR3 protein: CSVDNGGSGYTF. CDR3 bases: TGCAGCGTTGACAACGGGGGAAGTGGCTACACCTTC.